This TCR beta chain is drawn from a study of human T cells and chemical hapten exposure. Study overall: An area of 2 cm by roughly 2 cm on upper inner arm skin received 2% DPC for sensitization. Study-level points and caveats: With regard to DPC sensitization, TCRs above 1 in 1000 frequency did not change. While controls formed fewer of them, expanded TCRs formed significantly more large CDR3 similarity clusters.

Unique molecular identifiers were linked by the library to individual cDNA molecules. TCRdb used MiXCR to reprocess the RACE reads, holding one entry per CDR3 protein. The table records more than 70,000 distinct CDR3 sequences, 7.5% to 9.5% of them present only once. V lost 3 bases and J lost 8, with 16 bases in between. This CDR3 is 14 amino acids long. This clonotype has at least ten counts. Its antigen is not identified. Time point of the sample: pre-sensitization, week 0. Treatment given: therapeutic diphenylcyclopropenone sensitization with weekly scalp DPC. The TCR originated in a middle-aged man with alopecia areata. Some clones in this sample may be carry-over from other donors' samples. This sequence joins TRBV12-3 or TRBV12-4 and TRBJ1-2, with D possibly being TRBD1 (5 bases). This specimen was whole blood, taken in connection with sensitization to the hapten diphenylcyclopropenone (DPC). The CDR3 is CASSFPGLVRGYTF. The CDR3 coding sequence is TGTGCCAGCAGTTTCCCAGGGTTGGTTCGGGGCTACACCTTC.